Listed here are 25 T cell receptor beta chains from one sample, sequenced in a study of T cells after yellow fever vaccination. TCRdb reanalysed the 5' RACE reads using MiXCR and keeps one entry per CDR3 protein. The repertoire holds 340,000 or so distinct CDR3 sequences, with approximately 12% as singletons. The sample was CD4+ T cells sorted from PBMCs, taken 15 days after the yellow fever booster vaccination. The receptor set was obtained from a young man who received the YFV17D yellow fever vaccine.

This clonotype was recorded a few times. V is TRBV5-5 and J is TRBJ2-7; a weak D match, TRBD1 (6 bases). CDR3 size: 15 residues. CDR1 SGHKS and CDR2 YYEKEE come from the germline V gene (reference sequence). Trimming removed 5 bases from V and 3 bases from J, with 18 bases in between. The CDR3 DNA sequence: TGTGCCAGCAGTCTAGCCCCCCAGGGGAACTACGAGCAGTACGTC. The encoded protein is CASSLAPQGNYEQYV.

At least ten counts were recorded for this clonotype. V and J are TRBV12-3 or TRBV12-4 and TRBJ2-5; the match to TRBD1 covers 7 bases. This CDR3 has 16 amino acids. Germline trimming cut 5 bases from V and 5 bases from J; bases unmatched to any gene: 14. For the CDR3, the DNA is TGTGCCAGCAGTGAACCAACCGCCACAGGGGATGAGACCCAGTACTTC. Protein: CASSEPTATGDETQYF.

This clonotype occurred a few times. The V gene is TRBV5-1, the J gene TRBJ2-5; 11 bases are shared with TRBD2. The germline V gene has CDR1 SGHRS and CDR2 YFSETQ. CDR3 size: 17 residues. V trimming: 3 bases; J trimming: 1 base; junction bases outside the gene matches: 8. The CDR3, as DNA: TGCGCCAGCAGCTCGGGAGGTACTAGCGGGGGCCAAGAGACCCAGTACTTC. Amino acids: CASSSGGTSGGQETQYF.

In its sample, this clonotype was seen a few times. The chain uses TRBV7-9 and TRBJ2-3, with a tentative D call TRBD1 (6 bases). The CDR3 sequence is 16 residues long. Trimming cost V 5 bases and J 0 bases, with 15 bases left between them. Germline V lookup: CDR1 SEHNR, CDR2 FQNEAQ (reference sequence). CDR3 loop: CASSVSTGASTDTQYF. In nucleotides, the CDR3 is TGTGCCAGCAGCGTCTCGACAGGAGCGAGCACAGATACGCAGTATTTT.

This clonotype was observed a handful of times. The CDR3 loop reads CASSYSQGVNQPQHF. CDR3 DNA sequence: TGTGCCAGCAGTTACTCGCAGGGGGTCAATCAGCCCCAGCATTTT. This chain connects TRBV6-5 to TRBJ1-5; 7 bases are shared with TRBD1. The CDR3 consists of 15 residues. Germline CDR1 MNHEY, CDR2 SVGAGI. After removal of 0 bases from V and 3 bases from J, the junction contained 2 bases not matched to a gene.

The chain carries TRBV18 and TRBJ2-7; 7 positions match TRBD1. V gave up 5 bases and J gave up 6 bases; unmatched junction bases: 7. This CDR3 region has 13 residues. Germline values: CDR1 KGHSH, CDR2 LQKENI. The CDR3 sequence is CASSSDRVVEQYV. DNA for the CDR3: TGTGCCAGCTCATCCGACAGGGTAGTCGAGCAGTACGTC.

V is TRBV5-1 and J is TRBJ1-5, with a tentative D call TRBD1 (5 bases). Germline V gene lookup returns CDR1 SGHRS and CDR2 YFSETQ. The CDR3 covers 14 residues. The V gene lost 0 bases and the J gene lost 10 bases, with 14 bases spanning the gap. The CDR3 DNA sequence: TGCGCCAGCAGCTTGGAGGGGCCAAAGGAACCCCAGCATTTT. The encoded protein is CASSLEGPKEPQHF.

J is TRBJ2-3 and V is TRBV5-5; D gene uncertain. Between the trimmed V and J ends, which lost 4 bases and 4 bases, there was a span of 13 bases. CDR1 is SGHKS, CDR2 YYEKEE, per germline (reference sequence). The CDR3 loop spans 14 amino acids. CDR3 DNA: TGTGCCAGCAGCCCAATAAAGGGTTCAGATACGCAGTATTTT. This codes for CASSPIKGSDTQYF. Full variable domain (remainder filled in from reference TRBV5-5 and TRBJ2-3): DAGVTQSPTHLIKTRGQQVTLRCSPISGHKSVSWYQQVLGQGPQFIFQYYEKEERGRGNFPDRFSARQFPNYSSELNVNALLLGDSALYLCASSPIKGSDTQYFGPGTRLTVL.

This clonotype was observed a few times. This chain joins TRBV15 and TRBJ2-1; a possible D gene is TRBD1 (6 bases). Trimming took 3 bases from V and 3 from J, leaving 6 bases between them. The CDR3 contains 13 residues. Germline V CDR1 and CDR2: LNHNV, YYDKDF (reference sequence). In DNA form, the CDR3 reads TGTGCCACCAGCAGGGACAGCTACAATGAGCAGTTCTTC. Its translation: CATSRDSYNEQFF.

The sample holds a few counts of this clonotype. The V and J genes are TRBV25-1 and TRBJ2-3, with a weak D call TRBD1 (6 bases). This CDR3 has 15 residues. The germline V and J ends were trimmed by 5 bases and 0 bases, with 12 bases remaining between them. Germline V gene data show CDR1 as MGHDK and CDR2 as SYGVNS. The DNA for the CDR3 is TGTGCCAGCAGTCGACAGGAAGATAGCACAGATACGCAGTATTTT. Its protein is CASSRQEDSTDTQYF.

This clonotype was counted many times. This chain connects TRBV29-1 to TRBJ1-1; D may be TRBD1 (5 bases). V lost 7 bases and J 0 bases, leaving 18 bases between the germline ends. This CDR3 has 15 residues. From germline, CDR1 is SQVTM and CDR2 ANQGSEA. The CDR3 is CSGSQGWGMNTEAFF. CDR3 nucleotide sequence: TGCAGCGGGTCCCAGGGCTGGGGTATGAACACTGAAGCTTTCTTT.

The rearrangement joins TRBV25-1 to TRBJ1-2, with D perhaps matching TRBD1 (6 bases). V dropped 6 bases and J dropped 3 bases, with 17 bases sitting between them. CDR3 length equals 15 residues. Per germline, CDR1 MGHDK and CDR2 SYGVNS. This CDR3 is CASSVGGGTDYGYTF. The CDR3 coding sequence is TGTGCCAGCAGCGTCGGGGGGGGCACGGACTATGGCTACACCTTC.

This clonotype was found a few times. V is TRBV10-1 and J is TRBJ2-7; D remains ambiguous. Trimming took off 2 bases at V and 3 bases at J, with 17 bases between the two ends. The CDR3 consists of 16 residues. Germline CDR1 WNHNN, CDR2 SYGVQD (reference sequence). CDR3 in amino acids: CASSEVSAAYLYEQYF. For the CDR3, the DNA is TGCGCCAGCAGTGAGGTGTCGGCGGCATACCTCTACGAGCAGTACTTC.

This clonotype was seen a handful of times. The rearrangement uses TRBV2 and TRBJ2-5, with TRBD1 identical over 10 bases. Germline V lookup: CDR1 SNHLY, CDR2 FYNNEI. The CDR3 runs to 15 residues. The V and J ends lost 8 bases and 6 bases, in that order; junction bases with no gene match: 12. The CDR3 reads CASWGAGTGEQTQYF. In DNA form, the CDR3 reads TGTGCCAGCTGGGGGGCCGGGACAGGGGAACAGACCCAGTACTTC.

This clonotype appeared a few times. The chain combines TRBV7-2 with TRBJ2-5; TRBD2 agrees at 7 bases. The CDR3 is made up of 18 amino acids. Losses at the gene ends were 5 bases for V and 1 base for J; bases not matched to a gene: 16. Per the germline V gene, CDR1 is SGHTA and CDR2 is FQGNSA. The CDR3 sequence is CASSRGTPGGLGQETQYF. CDR3 bases: TGTGCCAGCAGCCGTGGTACGCCGGGGGGATTGGGCCAAGAGACCCAGTACTTC.

Only a few counts were recorded for this clonotype. The rearrangement joins TRBV6-2 or TRBV6-3 to TRBJ2-7, with 12 nucleotides matching TRBD2. The V gene's germline CDR1 is MNHEY and CDR2 SVGEGT. V dropped 5 bases and J dropped 7; count of bases not matched to a gene: 12. The length of the CDR3 is 16 residues. The CDR3 DNA reads TGTGCCAGCAGTCTGAAACTAGCGGGGGGCCCGTGGGAGCAGTACGTC. Amino acids: CASSLKLAGGPWEQYV.

This clonotype was detected a few times. The chain has TRBV20-1 and TRBJ1-1; TRBD1 agrees at 8 bases. CDR3 length: 15 amino acids. Looked up from germline, CDR1 is DFQATT and CDR2 is SNEGSKA (reference sequence). V shed 1 base, J shed 7 bases, and the junction held 11 bases outside the gene matches. In DNA form, the CDR3 reads TGCAGTGCTAGAGCCAATTTCCTCGGGACAGGTGAAGCTTTCTTT. Translating it yields CSARANFLGTGEAFF.

The chain uses TRBV20-1 and TRBJ1-1, with 9 bases aligning to TRBD1. Germline assignment: CDR1 DFQATT and CDR2 SNEGSKA (reference sequence). The ends lost 5 bases at V and 4 bases at J; junction bases unmatched: 5. The CDR3 extends over 13 amino acids. The CDR3 DNA is TGCAGTGCTTCGGGGACAGGGAGCACTGAAGCTTTCTTT. It codes for CSASGTGSTEAFF.

The chain carries TRBV7-2 and TRBJ2-1; D not resolved. Trimming left V 5 bases short and J 5 bases short, with 10 bases between. The CDR3 contains 13 residues. Germline V lookup: CDR1 SGHTA, CDR2 FQGNSA. The CDR3 sequence is CASSIRTHNEQFF. CDR3 DNA: TGTGCCAGCAGCATTAGGACGCACAATGAGCAGTTCTTC. The full variable domain, completed using reference TRBV7-2 and TRBJ2-1, is GAGVSQSPSNKVTEKGKDVELRCDPISGHTALYWYRQSLGQGLEFLIYFQGNSAPDKSGLPSDRFSAERTGGSVSTLTIQRTQQEDSAVYLCASSIRTHNEQFFGPGTRLTVL.

This chain connects TRBV10-3 to TRBJ2-7; unclear D gene. With 0 bases removed from V and 2 bases from J, the gap between germline ends came to 11 bases. CDR1 and CDR2 (germline): ENHRY, SYGVKD. The CDR3 spans 15 residues. The CDR3 reads CAISESVDGAYEQYV. The CDR3 nucleotides are TGTGCCATCAGTGAGTCTGTGGACGGAGCCTACGAGCAGTACGTC.

This clonotype has only a few counts. The chain couples TRBV18 to TRBJ1-2; 7 positions match TRBD1. From germline, CDR1 is KGHSH and CDR2 LQKENI. This CDR3 has 11 amino acids. Trimming cost V 4 bases and J 10 bases; bases outside gene matches: 3. The CDR3 region is CASSLGQNYTF. CDR3 nucleotides: TGTGCCAGCTCACTGGGACAGAACTACACCTTC.

V is TRBV5-4 and J is TRBJ2-7; D is undetermined. Looked up from germline, CDR1 is SGHNT and CDR2 is YYREEE (reference sequence). Trimming removed 4 bases from V and 3 bases from J, with 8 bases in between. The CDR3 sequence is 12 residues long. The CDR3 protein is CASSLVVYEQYV. The CDR3 nucleotides read TGTGCCAGCAGCCTGGTCGTCTACGAGCAGTACGTC.

CDR3 coding DNA: TGTGCCAGTACCCGGGGGGGCGACCCTGAAGCTTTCTTT. This gives the protein CASTRGGDPEAFF. The chain uses TRBV19 and TRBJ1-1, with D perhaps TRBD1 (6 bases). The CDR3 totals 13 residues. Germline V CDR1 and CDR2: LNHDA, SQIVND (reference sequence). V was cut by 7 bases and J by 6 bases, with 15 bases left in between.

This clonotype was seen a handful of times. This chain joins TRBV9 and TRBJ2-3; 12 bases are a match to TRBD2. The CDR3 has 15 residues. Germline CDR1 reads SGDLS; CDR2 reads YYNGEE. Trimming took 6 bases from V and 2 from J; bases not matched to a gene: 4. The DNA of the CDR3 is TGTGCCAGCAAGAGGACTAGCGGGGCCACAGATACGCAGTATTTT. Its translation: CASKRTSGATDTQYF.

The sample holds many counts of this clonotype. The chain uses TRBV19 and TRBJ1-5, with a tentative D call TRBD1 (5 bases). CDR1 is LNHDA, CDR2 SQIVND, per germline (reference sequence). The CDR3 has 13 amino acids. V was shortened by 3 bases and J by 2 bases, with 5 bases between the two germline ends. CDR3 residues: CASSMTGNQPQHF. The CDR3 DNA reads TGTGCCAGTAGTATGACAGGCAATCAGCCCCAGCATTTT.